The entry that follows covers one T cell receptor (beta chain) sequence. What it binds is unknown. The CDR3 is 15 amino acids. With V trimmed by 2 bases and J by 9 bases, 6 bases remained unmatched. Germline V gene lookup returns CDR1 SGHTA and CDR2 FQGNSA. These data are taken from a study of shared clonotypes between healthy human individuals. The wider study: Aged between 18 and 49, the donors were a couple of women and a few men.

General observations from the study: Non-shared clonotypes had lower generation probabilities than those shared by all four donors.

Authors' methods: From ImmunoSEQ came sequences covering only the junction and carrying no quality scores, so filtering differed. Clones were read by immunoSEQ multiplex PCR, and TCRdb kept only the in-frame ones, dropping some. The V and J calls and clone size come from that table; D and trimming were worked out from the DNA. The sample includes over a million clones, 98% of them seen just once. The chain links TRBV7-2 to TRBJ2-1, with 11 bases identical to TRBD2. This sequence originates from a man in his thirties or forties in good health. Source material: naive CD4+ T cells sorted from blood. Specified subset: CD45RA+ positively selected. The CDR3 DNA is TGTGCCAGCAGCTTATTTAGCGGGAGGGCTAGTGAGCAGTTCTTC. Residues: CASSLFSGRASEQFF.